This record covers a single TCR beta chain. This CDR3 has 16 residues. Germline CDR1 reads LNHDA; CDR2 reads SQIVND (reference sequence). The V end was cut by 6 bases, the J end by 1 base, with 18 bases between. The data are from a study of OX40 agonist ivuxolimab in advanced cancers. Assay: immunoSEQ multiplex PCR; the TCRdb copy retains only in-frame clones and omits some. The sample consists of 98,000 or so clones, about 91% of them appearing once. This clonotype was obtained from an adult with an advanced solid tumor such as melanoma, head and neck, liver or kidney cancer. V and J are TRBV19 and TRBJ1-2; maybe TRBD1 (5 bases). The sample was CD4+ or CD8+ T cells sorted from blood, taken in a trial of the OX40 agonist ivuxolimab. CDR3: CASSRSLRDFNYGYTF. In DNA, the CDR3 is TGTGCCAGTAGCCGGTCCCTCAGGGACTTTAACTATGGCTACACCTTC.